The rows below give T cell receptor beta chains drawn from one sample of a study of shared clonotypes between healthy human individuals. The data were produced by immunoSEQ multiplex PCR, yet TCRdb's version contains in-frame clones alone and is incomplete. Altogether roughly 2.6 million clones are present, over 85% being singletons, with the ten largest covering roughly 0.15%. The sample consisted of naive CD4+ T cells sorted from blood. Every receptor here comes from a man aged 18 to 30 in good health. The CDR3 runs from the conserved cysteine through the conserved F or W. The D gene is left open where the match is weak. A clone size is listed for some rows: how often the clone was seen (once, few, many), or a class if it is expanded.

V gene	clone size	D gene	J gene	CDR3 DNA	CDR3 protein
TRBV19	-	-	TRBJ1-5	TGTGCCAGTATGTCGCTGGGGGCAGCGGGTCAGCCCCAGCATTTT	CASMSLGAAGQPQHF
TRBV19	-	-	TRBJ2-6	TGTGCCAGTAGTATGAGTACCTCTGGGGCCAACGTCCTGACTTTC	CASSMSTSGANVLTF
TRBV7-2	-	-	TRBJ2-1	TGTGCCAGCAGCCCGACTAGTGTCGCCTACAATGAGCAGTTCTTC	CASSPTSVAYNEQFF
TRBV2	-	-	TRBJ2-2	TGTGCCAGCACCGCGGGACTGAACACCGGGGAGCTGTTTTTT	CASTAGLNTGELFF
TRBV28	-	-	TRBJ1-3	TGTGCCAGTGACGGGACATCAAATGGAAACACCATATATTTT	CASDGTSNGNTIYF
TRBV2	-	-	TRBJ1-3	TGTGCCAGCATTGGTACAGCGGGGCGAGGAAACACCATATATTTT	CASIGTAGRGNTIYF
TRBV6-4	-	-	TRBJ1-5	TGTGCCAGCAGTTTAGAACCCAATCAGCCCCAGCATTTT	CASSLEPNQPQHF
TRBV6-5	-	-	TRBJ1-1	TGTGCCAGCAGACCAACAGGACCGAACACTGAAGCTTTCTTT	CASRPTGPNTEAFF
TRBV5-4	-	-	TRBJ2-7	TGTGCCAGCAGCTTGAACCCGGGACCCTACGAGCAGTACTTC	CASSLNPGPYEQYF
TRBV20-1	-	-	TRBJ1-1	TGCAGTGTGGCCAGAGCTGAAGCTTTCTTT	CSVARAEAFF
TRBV5-1	-	-	TRBJ2-3	TGCGCCAGCACAGGGCAGGGCTCTTACACAGATACGCAGTATTTT	CASTGQGSYTDTQYF
TRBV7-9	-	-	TRBJ1-4	TGTGCCAGCAGCCCCCACGAAAAACTGTTTTTT	CASSPHEKLFF
TRBV14	-	-	TRBJ2-7	TGTGCCAGCAGCCTTTCACGTGCCGCCAGGTCCTACGAGCAGTACTTC	CASSLSRAARSYEQYF
TRBV28	-	TRBD1	TRBJ1-1	TGTGCCAGCAGCTCCGGGACAAGGGGGCACACTGAAGCTTTCTTT	CASSSGTRGHTEAFF
TRBV9	-	TRBD1	TRBJ2-1	TGTGCCAGCAGCTGGCAACCGACAGGGGAGCAGTTCTTC	CASSWQPTGEQFF
TRBV11-2	-	-	TRBJ2-7	TGTGCCAGCAGCGTAAACAGGGAAGAAGAGTACGAGCAGTACTTC	CASSVNREEEYEQYF
TRBV14	-	-	TRBJ2-7	TGTGCCAGCAGCCAGGGTTCCGGGACAACCACCTACGAGCAGTACTTC	CASSQGSGTTTYEQYF
TRBV5-1	once	-	TRBJ2-2	TGCGCCAGCAGCTTGGGCGGATCCGCGAACACCGGGGAGCTGTTTTTT	CASSLGGSANTGELFF
TRBV30	-	-	TRBJ1-3	TGTGCCTGGAGTGTACCGGGAAACACCATATATTTT	CAWSVPGNTIYF
TRBV7-2	-	-	TRBJ1-1	TGTGCCAGCAGCTTCGGCGGACTGAACACTGAAGCTTTCTTT	CASSFGGLNTEAFF
TRBV19	-	-	TRBJ1-1	TGTGCCAGTAGTAGGGCTTTGGGGATGGCTTTCTTT	CASSRALGMAFF
TRBV4-3	-	TRBD2	TRBJ2-3	TGCGCCAGCAGCCAAGGGGGAGGGGCAGATACGCAGTATTTT	CASSQGGGADTQYF
TRBV6-1	-	-	TRBJ2-1	TGTGCCAGCAGCCTCAATAGGGTTGAGCAGTTCTTC	CASSLNRVEQFF
TRBV4-2	few	TRBD1	TRBJ1-1	TGTGCCAGCAGCCAAGACCTGGCAGGGACAGGCACTGAAGCTTTCTTT	CASSQDLAGTGTEAFF
TRBV15	-	-	TRBJ2-6	TGTGCCACCAGCAGAGGGGGGGTCAGCTCTGGGGCCAACGTCCTGACTTTC	CATSRGGVSSGANVLTF
TRBV5-1	-	-	TRBJ1-2	TGCGCCAGCAGAATGACAGATACTAACTATGGCTACACCTTC	CASRMTDTNYGYTF
TRBV27	-	TRBD2	TRBJ2-3	TGTGCCAGCAGTGGCCGACTAGCGGCCTACACAGATACGCAGTATTTT	CASSGRLAAYTDTQYF
TRBV29-1	-	TRBD1	TRBJ1-2	TGCAGCGTTGAGAACGGACAGGGCTATGGCTACACCTTC	CSVENGQGYGYTF
TRBV30	-	TRBD1	TRBJ1-4	TGTGCCTGGCTGGGACAGGGAGGTGAAAAACTGTTTTTT	CAWLGQGGEKLFF
TRBV7-8	-	-	TRBJ1-5	TGTGCCAGCCGCCACCAGCTTAGGGAAAACGTAGTTGGGGATCAGCCCCAGCATTTT	CASRHQLRENVVGDQPQHF
TRBV28	-	TRBD1	TRBJ2-7	TGTGCCAGCAGTTCATCCGGGACAGGGGAGTACGAGCAGTACTTC	CASSSSGTGEYEQYF
TRBV7-2	-	TRBD2	TRBJ2-7	TGTGCCAGCAGCTTGCGGGGGACTGCCTACGAGCAGTACTTC	CASSLRGTAYEQYF
TRBV28	-	-	TRBJ1-2	TGTGCCAGCAGTTTATCGAAAGGGTATAGGACGAACTATGGCTACACCTTC	CASSLSKGYRTNYGYTF
TRBV6-5	-	-	TRBJ2-1	TGTGCCAGCAGTCGGGTAGACGTGGACAATGAGCAGTTCTTC	CASSRVDVDNEQFF
TRBV6-1	-	-	TRBJ1-2	TGTGCCAGCAGTGCAGGGGCAGGCGGCTACACCTTC	CASSAGAGGYTF
TRBV2	-	-	TRBJ1-5	TGTGCCAGCAGTGGCAATCAGCCCCAGCATTTT	CASSGNQPQHF
TRBV2	-	TRBD2	TRBJ2-5	TGTGCCAGCACCTTGACTAGCGGGAGGGAGACCCAGTACTTC	CASTLTSGRETQYF
TRBV9	-	TRBD1	TRBJ1-4	TGTGCCAGCAGCAGGACAGGGAGGTATGAAAAACTGTTTTTT	CASSRTGRYEKLFF
TRBV15	once	-	TRBJ2-7	TGTGCCACCAGCAGAGTTCAGGGCTCGTACGAGCAGTACTTC	CATSRVQGSYEQYF
TRBV7-3	once	-	TRBJ2-3	TGTGCCAGCAGCCTGACAGGTACAGATACGCAGTATTTT	CASSLTGTDTQYF
TRBV19	-	-	TRBJ1-2	TGTGCCACCTCAGAAGGGTATGGCTACACCTTC	CATSEGYGYTF
TRBV11-2	-	TRBD2	TRBJ2-7	TGTGCCAGCAGCAGGGGTCTAGCGGACTCCTACGAGCAGTACTTC	CASSRGLADSYEQYF
TRBV7-2	-	-	TRBJ2-7	TGTGCCAGCAGCTTAAGATGGGGGAAACTGGACTACGAGCAGTACTTC	CASSLRWGKLDYEQYF
TRBV6-6	-	TRBD1	TRBJ1-2	TGTGCCAGCCGCCGAAGGACAGGGGTATCATACACCTTC	CASRRRTGVSYTF